This TCR beta chain was found in a study of beta chain features in type 1 diabetes. For the study at large: On cell yields, gender and age, patients and healthy donors were similar.

The V and J ends lost 7 bases and 3 bases, in that order; junction bases with no gene match: 4. The CDR3 extends over 13 amino acids. CDR1 MDHEN and CDR2 SYDVKM come from the germline V gene. Naive, central memory, regulatory and stem cell-like memory cells within the CD4+ compartment were sorted using CD45RO/CCR7/CD25/CD127/CD95/CD27. Each population that was sorted was more than 95% pure. The investigators reverse transcribed all of the isolated RNA, so they sequenced expressed TCRB transcripts. The method was immunoSEQ multiplex PCR; TCRdb's version includes in-frame clones alone and lacks a portion of them. The table has 200,000 to 300,000 clones, 20% seen once. To note about this clone: The antigen is not known. The sample contains more than one DNA sequence encoding this CDR3.

Regarding the study as a whole: There was a moderate but significant shortening of TCRB CDR3s in all four CD4+ subsets of Type 1 diabetes patients. The study found fewer insertions and more deletions at VDJ junctions in type 1 diabetes patients.

The sequenced sample was naive CD4+ T cells from blood. This receptor was identified in a middle-aged woman with type 1 diabetes. The V call is TRBV28, the J call TRBJ2-7; 9 bases are a match to TRBD1. The CDR3 DNA follows: TGTGCCAGCATACCGGGACAGGGCTACGAGCAGTACTTC. It specifies CASIPGQGYEQYF.